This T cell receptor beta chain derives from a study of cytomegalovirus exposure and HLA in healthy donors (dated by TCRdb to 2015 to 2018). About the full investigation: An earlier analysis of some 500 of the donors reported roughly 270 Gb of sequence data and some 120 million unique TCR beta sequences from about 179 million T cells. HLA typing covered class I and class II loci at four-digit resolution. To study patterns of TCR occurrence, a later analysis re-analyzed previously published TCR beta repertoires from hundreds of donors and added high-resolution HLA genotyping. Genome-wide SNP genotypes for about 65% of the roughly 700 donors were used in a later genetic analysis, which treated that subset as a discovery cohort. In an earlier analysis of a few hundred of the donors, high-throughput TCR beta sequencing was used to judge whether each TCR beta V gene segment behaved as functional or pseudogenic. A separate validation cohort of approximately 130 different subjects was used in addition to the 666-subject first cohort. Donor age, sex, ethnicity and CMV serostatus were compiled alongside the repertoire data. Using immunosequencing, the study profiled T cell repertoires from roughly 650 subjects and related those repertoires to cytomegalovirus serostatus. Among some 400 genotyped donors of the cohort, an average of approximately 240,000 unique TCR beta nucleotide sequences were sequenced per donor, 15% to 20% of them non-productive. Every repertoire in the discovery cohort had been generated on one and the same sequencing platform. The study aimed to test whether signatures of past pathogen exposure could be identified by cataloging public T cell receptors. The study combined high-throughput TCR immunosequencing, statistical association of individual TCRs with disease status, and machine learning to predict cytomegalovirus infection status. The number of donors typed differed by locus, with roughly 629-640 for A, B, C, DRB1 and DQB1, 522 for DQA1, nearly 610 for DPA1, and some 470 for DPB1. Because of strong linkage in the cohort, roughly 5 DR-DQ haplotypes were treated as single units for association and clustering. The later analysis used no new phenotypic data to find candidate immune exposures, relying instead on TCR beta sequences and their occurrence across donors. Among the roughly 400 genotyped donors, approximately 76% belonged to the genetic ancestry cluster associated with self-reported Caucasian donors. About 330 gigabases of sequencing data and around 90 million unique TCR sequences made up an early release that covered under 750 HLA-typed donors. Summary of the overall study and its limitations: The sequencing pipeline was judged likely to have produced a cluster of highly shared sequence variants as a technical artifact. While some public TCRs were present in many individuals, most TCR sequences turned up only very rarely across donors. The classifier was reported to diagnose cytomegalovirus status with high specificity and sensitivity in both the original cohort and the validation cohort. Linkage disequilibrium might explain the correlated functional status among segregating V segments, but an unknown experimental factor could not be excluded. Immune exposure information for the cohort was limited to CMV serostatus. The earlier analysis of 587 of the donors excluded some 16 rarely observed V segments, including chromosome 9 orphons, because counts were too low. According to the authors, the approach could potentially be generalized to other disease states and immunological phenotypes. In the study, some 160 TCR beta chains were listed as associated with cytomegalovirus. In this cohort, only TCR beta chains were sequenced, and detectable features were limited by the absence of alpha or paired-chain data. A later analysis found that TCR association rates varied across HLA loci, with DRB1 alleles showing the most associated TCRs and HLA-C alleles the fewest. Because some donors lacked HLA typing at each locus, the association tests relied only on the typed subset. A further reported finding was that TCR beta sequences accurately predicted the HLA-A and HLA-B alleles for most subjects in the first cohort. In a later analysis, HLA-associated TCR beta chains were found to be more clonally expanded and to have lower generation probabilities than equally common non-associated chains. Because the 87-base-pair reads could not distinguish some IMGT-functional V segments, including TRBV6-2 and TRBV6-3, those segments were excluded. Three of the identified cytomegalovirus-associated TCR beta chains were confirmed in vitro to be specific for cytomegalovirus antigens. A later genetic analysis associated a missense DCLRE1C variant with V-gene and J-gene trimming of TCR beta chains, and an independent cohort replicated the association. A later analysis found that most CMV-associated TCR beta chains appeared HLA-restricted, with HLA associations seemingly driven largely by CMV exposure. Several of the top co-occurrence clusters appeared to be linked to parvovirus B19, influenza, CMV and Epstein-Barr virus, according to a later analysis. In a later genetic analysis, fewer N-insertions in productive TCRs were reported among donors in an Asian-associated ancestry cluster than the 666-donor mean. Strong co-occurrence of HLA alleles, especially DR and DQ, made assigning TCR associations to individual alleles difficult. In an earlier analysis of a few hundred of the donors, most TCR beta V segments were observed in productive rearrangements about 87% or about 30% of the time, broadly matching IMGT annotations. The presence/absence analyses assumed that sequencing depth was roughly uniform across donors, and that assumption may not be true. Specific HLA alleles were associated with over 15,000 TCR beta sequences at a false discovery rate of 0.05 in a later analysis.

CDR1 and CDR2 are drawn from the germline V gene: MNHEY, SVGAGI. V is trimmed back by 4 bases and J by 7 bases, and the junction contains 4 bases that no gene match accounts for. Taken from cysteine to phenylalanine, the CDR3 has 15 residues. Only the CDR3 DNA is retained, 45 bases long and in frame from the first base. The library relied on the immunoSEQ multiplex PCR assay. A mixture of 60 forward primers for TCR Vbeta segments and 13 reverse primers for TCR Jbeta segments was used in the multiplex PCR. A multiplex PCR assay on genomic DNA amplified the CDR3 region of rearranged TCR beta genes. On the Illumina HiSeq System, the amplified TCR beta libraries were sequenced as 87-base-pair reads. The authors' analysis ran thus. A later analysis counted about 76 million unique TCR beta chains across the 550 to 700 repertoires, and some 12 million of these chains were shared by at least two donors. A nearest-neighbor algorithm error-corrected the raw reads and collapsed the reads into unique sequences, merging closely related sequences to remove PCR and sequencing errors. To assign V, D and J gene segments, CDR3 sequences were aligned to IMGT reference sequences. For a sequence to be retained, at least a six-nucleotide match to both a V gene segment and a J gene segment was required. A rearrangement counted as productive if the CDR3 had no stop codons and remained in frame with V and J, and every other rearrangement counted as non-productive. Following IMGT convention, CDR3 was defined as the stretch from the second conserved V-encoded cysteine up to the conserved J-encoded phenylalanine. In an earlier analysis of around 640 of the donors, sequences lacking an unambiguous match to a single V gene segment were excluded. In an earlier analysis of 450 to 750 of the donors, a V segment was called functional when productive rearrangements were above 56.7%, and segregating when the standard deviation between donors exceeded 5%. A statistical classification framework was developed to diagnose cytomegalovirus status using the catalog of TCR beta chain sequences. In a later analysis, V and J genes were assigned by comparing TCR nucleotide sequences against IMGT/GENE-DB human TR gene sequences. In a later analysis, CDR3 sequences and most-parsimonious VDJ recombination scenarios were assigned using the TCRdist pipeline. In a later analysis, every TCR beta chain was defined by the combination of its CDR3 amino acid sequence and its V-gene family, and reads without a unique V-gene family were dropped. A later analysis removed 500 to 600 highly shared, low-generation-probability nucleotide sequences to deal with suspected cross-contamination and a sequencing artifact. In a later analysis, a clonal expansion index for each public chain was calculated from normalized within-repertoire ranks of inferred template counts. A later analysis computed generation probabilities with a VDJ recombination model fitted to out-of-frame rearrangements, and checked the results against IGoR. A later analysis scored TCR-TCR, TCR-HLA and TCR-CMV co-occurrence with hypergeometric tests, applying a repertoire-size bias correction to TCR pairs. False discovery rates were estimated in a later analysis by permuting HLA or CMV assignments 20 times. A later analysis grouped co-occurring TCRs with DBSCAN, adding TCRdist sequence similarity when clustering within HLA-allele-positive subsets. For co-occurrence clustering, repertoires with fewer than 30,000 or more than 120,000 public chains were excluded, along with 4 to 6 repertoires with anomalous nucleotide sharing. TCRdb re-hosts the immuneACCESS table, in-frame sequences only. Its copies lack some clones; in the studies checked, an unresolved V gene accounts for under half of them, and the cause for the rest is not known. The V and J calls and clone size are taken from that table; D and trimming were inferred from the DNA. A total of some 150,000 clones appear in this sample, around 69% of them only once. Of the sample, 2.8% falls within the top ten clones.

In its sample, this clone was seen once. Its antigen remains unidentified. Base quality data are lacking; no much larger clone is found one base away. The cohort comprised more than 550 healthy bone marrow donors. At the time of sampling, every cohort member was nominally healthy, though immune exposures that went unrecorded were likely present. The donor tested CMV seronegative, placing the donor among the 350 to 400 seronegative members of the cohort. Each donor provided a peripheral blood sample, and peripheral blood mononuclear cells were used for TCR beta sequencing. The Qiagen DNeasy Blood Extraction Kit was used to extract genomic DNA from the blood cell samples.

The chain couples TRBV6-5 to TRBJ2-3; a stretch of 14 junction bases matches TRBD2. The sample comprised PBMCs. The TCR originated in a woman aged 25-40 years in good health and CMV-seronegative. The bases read TGTGCCAGCAGTTGGGGACTAGCGGGAGAACATACGCAGTATTTT. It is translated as CASSWGLAGEHTQYF.